Detailed here is one TCR beta chain. Antigen specificity is unknown. The data are from a study of OX40 agonist ivuxolimab in advanced cancers. Findings and caveats of the study: Partial responders at 0.1-3.0 mg/kg showed near-lowest clonal expansion. Both blood CD4+ and CD8+ T cells showed clonal growth by week 6 at 0.1 to 3.0 mg/kg.

The CDR3 is 13 amino acids. With 4 bases removed from V and 1 base from J, the gap between germline ends came to 8 bases. The germline V gene has CDR1 MNHNY and CDR2 SVGAGI (reference sequence). Repertoires were generated with immunoSEQ multiplex PCR, while TCRdb's copy carries only in-frame clones and drops some. The table lists roughly 100,000 clones, 90% to 96% of them singletons. Sequencing was performed on CD4+ or CD8+ T cells sorted from blood, taken in a trial of the OX40 agonist ivuxolimab. J is TRBJ2-7 and V is TRBV6-6, with a tentative D call TRBD1 (6 bases). This TCR was recovered from an adult with an advanced solid tumor such as melanoma, head and neck, liver or kidney cancer. This CDR3 reads CASSSTGSYEQYF. The CDR3 DNA reads as TGTGCCAGCAGTTCGACAGGATCCTACGAGCAGTACTTC.